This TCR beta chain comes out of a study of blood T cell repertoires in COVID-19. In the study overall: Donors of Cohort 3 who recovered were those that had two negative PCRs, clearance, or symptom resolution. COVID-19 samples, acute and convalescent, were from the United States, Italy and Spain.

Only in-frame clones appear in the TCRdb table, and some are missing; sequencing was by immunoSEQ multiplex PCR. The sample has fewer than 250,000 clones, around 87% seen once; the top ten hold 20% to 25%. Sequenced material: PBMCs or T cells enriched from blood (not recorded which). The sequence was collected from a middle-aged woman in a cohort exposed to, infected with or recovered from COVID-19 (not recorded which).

The CDR3: CASSQATSGDTQYF. The CDR3 bases are TGCGCCAGCAGCCAAGCGACTAGCGGAGATACGCAGTATTTT. The V call is TRBV4-1, the J call TRBJ2-3, with TRBD2 matching over 9 bases. V shed 1 base and J 5 bases; nucleotides not matched to a gene: 1. This CDR3 is built from 14 residues. Germline assignment: CDR1 MGHRA and CDR2 YSYEKL.